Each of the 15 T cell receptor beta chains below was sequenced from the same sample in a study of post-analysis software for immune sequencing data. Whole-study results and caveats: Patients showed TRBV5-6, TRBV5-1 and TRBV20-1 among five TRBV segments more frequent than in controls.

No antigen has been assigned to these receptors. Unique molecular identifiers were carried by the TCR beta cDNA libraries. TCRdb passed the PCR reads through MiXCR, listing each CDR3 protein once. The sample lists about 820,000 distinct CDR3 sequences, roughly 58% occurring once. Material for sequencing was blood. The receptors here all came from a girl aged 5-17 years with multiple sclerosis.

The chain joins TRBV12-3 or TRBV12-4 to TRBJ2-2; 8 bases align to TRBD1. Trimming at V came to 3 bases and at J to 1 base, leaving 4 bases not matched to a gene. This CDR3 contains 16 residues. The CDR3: CASSFLGTGNTGELFF. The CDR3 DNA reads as TGTGCCAGCAGTTTCTTGGGGACAGGGAACACCGGGGAGCTGTTTTTT.

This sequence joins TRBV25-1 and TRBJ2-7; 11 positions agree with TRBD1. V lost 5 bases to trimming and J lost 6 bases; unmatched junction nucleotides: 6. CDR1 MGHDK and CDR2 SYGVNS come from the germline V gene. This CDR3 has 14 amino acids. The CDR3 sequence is CASSSRDRGIEQYF. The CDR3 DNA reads TGTGCCAGCAGTAGCCGGGACAGGGGGATCGAGCAGTACTTC.

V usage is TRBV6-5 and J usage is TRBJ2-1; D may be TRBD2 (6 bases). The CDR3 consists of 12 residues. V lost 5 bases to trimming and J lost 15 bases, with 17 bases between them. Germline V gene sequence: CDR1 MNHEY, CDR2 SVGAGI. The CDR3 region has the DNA TGTGCCAGCAGTATTACAGGAGGGGCTTTGTTCTTC. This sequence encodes CASSITGGALFF.

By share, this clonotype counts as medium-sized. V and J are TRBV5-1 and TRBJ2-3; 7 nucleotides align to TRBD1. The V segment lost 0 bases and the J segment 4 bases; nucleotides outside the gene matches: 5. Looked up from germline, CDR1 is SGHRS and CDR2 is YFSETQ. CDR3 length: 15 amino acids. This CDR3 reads CASSLAGTVADTQYF. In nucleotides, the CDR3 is TGCGCCAGCAGCTTGGCCGGGACAGTAGCAGATACGCAGTATTTT.

CDR3 in DNA: TGTGCCATCAGTGAGTCGGAGACTAGCGGGAGGGGTGAGCAGTTCTTC. Translated: CAISESETSGRGEQFF. The chain has TRBV10-3 and TRBJ2-1; 14 nucleotides agree with TRBD2. CDR1 and CDR2 from the germline V gene are ENHRY and SYGVKD. The trim removed 0 bases at V and 9 bases at J, leaving 4 bases unmatched. The CDR3 sequence is 16 residues long.

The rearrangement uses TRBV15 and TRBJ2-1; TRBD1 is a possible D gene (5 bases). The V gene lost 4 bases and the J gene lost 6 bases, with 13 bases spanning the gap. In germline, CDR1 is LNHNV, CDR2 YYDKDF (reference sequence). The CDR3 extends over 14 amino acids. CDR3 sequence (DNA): TGTGCCACCAGCAAGGGCAGGGTTACCAATGAGCAGTTCTTC. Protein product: CATSKGRVTNEQFF.

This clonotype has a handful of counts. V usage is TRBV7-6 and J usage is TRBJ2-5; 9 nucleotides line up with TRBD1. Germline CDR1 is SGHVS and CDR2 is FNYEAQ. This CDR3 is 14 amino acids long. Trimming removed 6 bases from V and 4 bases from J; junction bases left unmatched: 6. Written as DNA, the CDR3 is TGTGCCAGCAGTAGGACAGGGGAAACAGAGACCCAGTACTTC. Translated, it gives CASSRTGETETQYF.

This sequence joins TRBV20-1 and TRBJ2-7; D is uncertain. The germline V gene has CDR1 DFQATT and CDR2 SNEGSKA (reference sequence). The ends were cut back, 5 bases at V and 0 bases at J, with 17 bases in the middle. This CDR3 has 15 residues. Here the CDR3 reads CSAFSYRSSSYEQYF. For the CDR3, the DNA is TGCAGTGCTTTCTCCTACCGTAGTAGCTCCTACGAGCAGTACTTC.

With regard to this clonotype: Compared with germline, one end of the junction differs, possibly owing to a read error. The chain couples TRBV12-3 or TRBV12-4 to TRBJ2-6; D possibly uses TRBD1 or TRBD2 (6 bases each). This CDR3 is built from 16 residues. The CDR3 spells CASRRDGSRGANALTF. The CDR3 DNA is TGTGCCAGCAGGAGGGACGGTTCAAGGGGGGCCAACGCCCTGACTTTC.

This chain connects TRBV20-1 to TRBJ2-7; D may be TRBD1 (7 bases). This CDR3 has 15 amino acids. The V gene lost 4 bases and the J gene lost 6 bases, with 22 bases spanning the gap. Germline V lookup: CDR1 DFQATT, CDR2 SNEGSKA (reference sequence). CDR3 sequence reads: CSATSGGTAAREQYF. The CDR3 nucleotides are TGCAGTGCTACCTCAGGAGGGACAGCCGCCCGCGAGCAGTACTTC.

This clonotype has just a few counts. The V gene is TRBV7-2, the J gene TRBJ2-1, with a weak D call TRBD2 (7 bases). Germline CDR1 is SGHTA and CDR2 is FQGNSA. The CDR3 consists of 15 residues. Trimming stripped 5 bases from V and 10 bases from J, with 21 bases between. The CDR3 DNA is TGTGCCAGCAGCCCGCGCTGGACAGCGGGATGGGAGCAGTTCTTC. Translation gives CASSPRWTAGWEQFF.

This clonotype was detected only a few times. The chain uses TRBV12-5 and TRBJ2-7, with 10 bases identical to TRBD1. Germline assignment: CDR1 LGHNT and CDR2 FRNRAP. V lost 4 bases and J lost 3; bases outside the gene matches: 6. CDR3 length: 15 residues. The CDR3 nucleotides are TGTGCTAGTGGTTCCACCCGGACAGGGGGCTACGAGCAGTACTTC. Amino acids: CASGSTRTGGYEQYF.

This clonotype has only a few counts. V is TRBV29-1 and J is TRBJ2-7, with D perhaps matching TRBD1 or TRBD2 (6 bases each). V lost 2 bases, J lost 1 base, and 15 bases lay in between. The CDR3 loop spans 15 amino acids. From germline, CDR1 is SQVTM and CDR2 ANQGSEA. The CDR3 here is CSVEWRDTRSYEQYF. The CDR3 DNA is TGCAGCGTTGAATGGAGGGACACCAGGTCCTACGAGCAGTACTTC.

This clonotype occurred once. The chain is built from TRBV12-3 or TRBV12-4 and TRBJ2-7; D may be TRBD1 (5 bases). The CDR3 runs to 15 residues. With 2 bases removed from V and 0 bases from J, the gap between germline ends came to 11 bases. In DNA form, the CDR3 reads TGTGCCAGCAGTTTAAGGACACCTTCCTCCTACGAGCAGTACTTC. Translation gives CASSLRTPSSYEQYF.

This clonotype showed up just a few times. The CDR3 spells CRAGASGAYNEQFF. For the CDR3, the DNA is TGCAGGGCCGGGGCTAGCGGAGCCTACAATGAGCAGTTCTTC. This sequence joins TRBV20-1 and TRBJ2-1; 7 bases match TRBD2. The germline V gene has CDR1 DFQATT and CDR2 SNEGSKA (reference sequence). The CDR3 extends over 14 amino acids.